Listed here is a single T cell receptor beta chain. Its antigen is unidentified. This record comes from a study of graft-versus-host responses after intestinal transplantation. Trimming removed 0 bases from V and 3 bases from J, with 8 bases in between. CDR3 length equals 14 residues. Germline-derived CDR1 and CDR2 are LNHNV and YYDKDF (reference sequence). TCRdb's table, derived via immunoSEQ multiplex PCR, lists solely in-frame clones and lacks some. The repertoire holds roughly 30,000 clones, about four fifths seen once, with more than 15% in the top ten. The specimen comprised unstimulated CD8+ T cells sorted from spleen or lymph node cells, sampled before intestinal transplant. The TCR comes from a human donor who received an intestinal transplant. The chain is built from TRBV15 and TRBJ1-1; D gene unclear. CDR3 coding DNA: TGTGCCACCAGCAGAGAGTGGAGGGACACTGAAGCTTTCTTT. Translation: CATSREWRDTEAFF.